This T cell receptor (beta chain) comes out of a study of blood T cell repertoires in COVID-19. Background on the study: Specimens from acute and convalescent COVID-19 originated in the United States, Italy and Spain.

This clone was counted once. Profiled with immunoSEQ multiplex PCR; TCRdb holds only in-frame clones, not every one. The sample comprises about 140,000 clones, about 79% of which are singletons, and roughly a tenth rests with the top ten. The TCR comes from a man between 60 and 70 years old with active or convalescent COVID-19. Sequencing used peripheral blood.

The CDR3 DNA follows: TGTGCCAGCAGTTTTAGGGAGTATGGCTACACCTTC. Protein product: CASSFREYGYTF. This chain links TRBV28 with TRBJ1-2, with D unclear. CDR3 size: 12 residues. Trimming removed 3 bases at V and 5 bases at J, with 7 bases between. Germline lookup yields CDR1 MDHEN and CDR2 SYDVKM.